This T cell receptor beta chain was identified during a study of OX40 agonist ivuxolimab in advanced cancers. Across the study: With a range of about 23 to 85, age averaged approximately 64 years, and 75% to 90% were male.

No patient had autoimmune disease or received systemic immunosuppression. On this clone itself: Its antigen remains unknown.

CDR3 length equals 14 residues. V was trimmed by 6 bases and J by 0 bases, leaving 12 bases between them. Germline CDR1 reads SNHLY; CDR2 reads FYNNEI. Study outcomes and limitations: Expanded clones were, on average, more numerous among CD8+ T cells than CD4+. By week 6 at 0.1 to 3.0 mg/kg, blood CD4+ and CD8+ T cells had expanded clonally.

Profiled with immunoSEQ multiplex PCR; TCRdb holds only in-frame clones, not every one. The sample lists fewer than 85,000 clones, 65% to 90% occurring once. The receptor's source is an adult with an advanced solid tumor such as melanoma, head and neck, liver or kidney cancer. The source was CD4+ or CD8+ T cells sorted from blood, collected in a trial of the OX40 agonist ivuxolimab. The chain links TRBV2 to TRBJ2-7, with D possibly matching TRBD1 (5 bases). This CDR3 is CASRADSISYEQYF. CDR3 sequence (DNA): TGTGCCAGCAGGGCCGACAGCATCTCCTACGAGCAGTACTTC.